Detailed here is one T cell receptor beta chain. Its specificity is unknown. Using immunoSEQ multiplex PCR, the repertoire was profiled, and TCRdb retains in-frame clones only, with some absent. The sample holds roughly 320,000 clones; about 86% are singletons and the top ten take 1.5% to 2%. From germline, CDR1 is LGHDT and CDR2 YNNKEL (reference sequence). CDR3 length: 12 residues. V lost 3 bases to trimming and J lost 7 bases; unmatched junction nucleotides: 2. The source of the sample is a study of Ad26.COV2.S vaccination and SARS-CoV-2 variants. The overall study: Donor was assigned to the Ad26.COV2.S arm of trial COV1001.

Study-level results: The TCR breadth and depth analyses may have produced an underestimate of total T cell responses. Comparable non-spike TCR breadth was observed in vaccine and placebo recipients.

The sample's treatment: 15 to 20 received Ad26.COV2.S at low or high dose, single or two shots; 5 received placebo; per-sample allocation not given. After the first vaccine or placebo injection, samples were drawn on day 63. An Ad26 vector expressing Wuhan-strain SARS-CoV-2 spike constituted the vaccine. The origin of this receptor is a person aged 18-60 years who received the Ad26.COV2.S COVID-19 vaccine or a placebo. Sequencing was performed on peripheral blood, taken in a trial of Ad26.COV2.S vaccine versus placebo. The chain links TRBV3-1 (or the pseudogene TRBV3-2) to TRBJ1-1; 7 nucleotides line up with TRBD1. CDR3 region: CASSQTGFEAFF. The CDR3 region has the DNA TGTGCCAGCAGCCAGACAGGGTTTGAAGCTTTCTTT.